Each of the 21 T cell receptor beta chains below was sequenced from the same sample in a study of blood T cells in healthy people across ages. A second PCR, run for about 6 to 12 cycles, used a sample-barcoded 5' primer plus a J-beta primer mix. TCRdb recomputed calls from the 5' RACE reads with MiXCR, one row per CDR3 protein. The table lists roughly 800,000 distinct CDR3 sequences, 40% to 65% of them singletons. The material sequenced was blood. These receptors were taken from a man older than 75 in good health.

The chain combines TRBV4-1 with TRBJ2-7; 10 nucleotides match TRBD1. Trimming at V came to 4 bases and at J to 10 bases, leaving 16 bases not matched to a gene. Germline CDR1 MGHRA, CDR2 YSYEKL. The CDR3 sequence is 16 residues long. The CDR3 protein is CASSPSFGQGEIAQYF. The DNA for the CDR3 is TGCGCCAGCAGCCCTTCGTTTGGACAGGGGGAAATAGCCCAGTACTTC.

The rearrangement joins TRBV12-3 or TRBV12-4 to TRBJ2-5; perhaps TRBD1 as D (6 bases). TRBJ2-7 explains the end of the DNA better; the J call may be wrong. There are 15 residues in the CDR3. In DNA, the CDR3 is TGTGCCAGCAGTACCGGGACACTCAAATCCCACGAGCAGTACTTC. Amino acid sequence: CASSTGTLKSHEQYF.

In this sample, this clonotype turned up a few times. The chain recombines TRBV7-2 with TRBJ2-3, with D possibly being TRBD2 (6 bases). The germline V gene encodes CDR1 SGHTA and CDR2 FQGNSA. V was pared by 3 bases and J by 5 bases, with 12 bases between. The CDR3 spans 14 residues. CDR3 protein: CASSFRRGGDTQYF. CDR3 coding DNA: TGTGCCAGCAGCTTCCGGCGGGGTGGAGATACGCAGTATTTT.

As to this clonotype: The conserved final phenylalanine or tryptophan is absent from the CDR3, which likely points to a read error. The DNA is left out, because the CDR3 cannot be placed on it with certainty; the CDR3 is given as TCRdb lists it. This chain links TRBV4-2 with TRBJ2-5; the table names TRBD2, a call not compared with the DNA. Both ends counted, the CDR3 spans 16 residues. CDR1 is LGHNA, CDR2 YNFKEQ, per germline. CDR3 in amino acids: CASSQGSGASPTSSTS.

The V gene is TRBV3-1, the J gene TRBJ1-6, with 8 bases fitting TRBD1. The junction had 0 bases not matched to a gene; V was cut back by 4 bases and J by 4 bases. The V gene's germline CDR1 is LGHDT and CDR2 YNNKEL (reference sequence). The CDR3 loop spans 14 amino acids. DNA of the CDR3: TGTGCCAGCAGCCGGACAGGGTATAATTCACCCCTCCACTTT. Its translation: CASSRTGYNSPLHF.

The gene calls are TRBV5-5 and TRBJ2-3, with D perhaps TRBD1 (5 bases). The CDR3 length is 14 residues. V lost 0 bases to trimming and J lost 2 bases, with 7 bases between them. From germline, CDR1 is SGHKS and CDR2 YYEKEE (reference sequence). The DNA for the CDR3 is TGTGCCAGCAGCTTGGACAGGTTCACAGATACGCAGTATTTT. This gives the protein CASSLDRFTDTQYF.

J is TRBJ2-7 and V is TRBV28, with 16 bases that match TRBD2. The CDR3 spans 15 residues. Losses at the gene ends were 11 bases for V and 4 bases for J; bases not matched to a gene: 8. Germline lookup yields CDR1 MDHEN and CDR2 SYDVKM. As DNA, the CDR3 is TGTGCCGTCACCGGGACTAGCGGGAGGGTTTACGAGCAGTACTTC. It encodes CAVTGTSGRVYEQYF. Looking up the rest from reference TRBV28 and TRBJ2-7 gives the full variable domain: DVKVTQSSRYLVKRTGEKVFLECVQDMDHENMFWYRQDPGLGLRLIYFSYDVKMKEKGDIPEGYSVSREKKERFSLILESASTNQTSMYLCAVTGTSGRVYEQYFGPGTRLTVT.

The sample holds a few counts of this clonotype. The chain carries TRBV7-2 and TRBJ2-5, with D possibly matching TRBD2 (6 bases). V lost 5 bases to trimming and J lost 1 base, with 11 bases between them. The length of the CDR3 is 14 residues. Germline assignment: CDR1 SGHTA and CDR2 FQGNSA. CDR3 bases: TGTGCCAGCAGCCGGGGACTGATCCAAGAGACCCAGTACTTC. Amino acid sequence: CASSRGLIQETQYF.

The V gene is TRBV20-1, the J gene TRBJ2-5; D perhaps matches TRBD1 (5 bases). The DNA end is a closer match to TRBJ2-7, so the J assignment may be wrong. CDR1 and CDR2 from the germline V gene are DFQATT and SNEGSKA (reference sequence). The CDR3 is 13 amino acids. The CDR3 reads CSVRTSLSYEQYF. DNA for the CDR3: TGCAGTGTGCGGACATCCCTTTCCTACGAGCAGTACTTC.

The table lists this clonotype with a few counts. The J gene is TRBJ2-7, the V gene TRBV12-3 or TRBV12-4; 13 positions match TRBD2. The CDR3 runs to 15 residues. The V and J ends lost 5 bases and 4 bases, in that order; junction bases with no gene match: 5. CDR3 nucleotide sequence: TGTGCCAGCAGTCCGGGGACTAGCGGGAAATACGAGCAGTACTTC. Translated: CASSPGTSGKYEQYF.

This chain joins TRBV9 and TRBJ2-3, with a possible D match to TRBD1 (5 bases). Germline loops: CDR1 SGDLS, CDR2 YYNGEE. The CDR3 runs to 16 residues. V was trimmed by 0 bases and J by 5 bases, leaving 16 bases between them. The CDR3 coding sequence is TGTGCCAGCAGCGTAGCGGCAGGGAAGATTTTAGATACGCAGTATTTT. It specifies CASSVAAGKILDTQYF.

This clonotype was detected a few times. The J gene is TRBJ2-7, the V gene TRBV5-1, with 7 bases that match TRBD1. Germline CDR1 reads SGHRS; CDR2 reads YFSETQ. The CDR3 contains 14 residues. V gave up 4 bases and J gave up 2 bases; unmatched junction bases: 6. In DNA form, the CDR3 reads TGCGCCAGCAGCGAGGAGGACAGGACCTACGAGCAGTACTTC. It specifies CASSEEDRTYEQYF.

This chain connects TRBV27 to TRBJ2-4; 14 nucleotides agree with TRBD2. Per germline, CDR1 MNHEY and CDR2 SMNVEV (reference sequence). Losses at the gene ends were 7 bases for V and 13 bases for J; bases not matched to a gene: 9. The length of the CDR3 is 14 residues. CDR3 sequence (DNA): TGTGCCAGCACCTCGGGACTAGCGGGGGAGGAGCAGTACTTC. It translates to CASTSGLAGEEQYF.

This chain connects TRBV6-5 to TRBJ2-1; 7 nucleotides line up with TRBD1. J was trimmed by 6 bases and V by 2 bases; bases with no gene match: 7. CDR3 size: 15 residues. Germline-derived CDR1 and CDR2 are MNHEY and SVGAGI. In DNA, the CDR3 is TGTGCCAGCAGTTACACGACAGGGATCGGCAATGAGCAGTTCTTC. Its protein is CASSYTTGIGNEQFF.

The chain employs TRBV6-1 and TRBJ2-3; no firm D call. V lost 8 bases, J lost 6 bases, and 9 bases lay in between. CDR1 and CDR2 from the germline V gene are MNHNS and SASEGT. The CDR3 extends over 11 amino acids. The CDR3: CASERADTQYF. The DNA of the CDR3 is TGTGCCAGCGAGCGAGCTGATACGCAGTATTTT.

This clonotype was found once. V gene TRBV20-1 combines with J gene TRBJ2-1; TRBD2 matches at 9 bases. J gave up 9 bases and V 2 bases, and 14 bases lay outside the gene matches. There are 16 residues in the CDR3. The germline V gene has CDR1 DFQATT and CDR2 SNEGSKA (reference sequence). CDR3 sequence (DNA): TGCAGTGCTAGATCACCTCTAGCGGGGAGGTCAGGTGAGCAGTTCTTC. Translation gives CSARSPLAGRSGEQFF.

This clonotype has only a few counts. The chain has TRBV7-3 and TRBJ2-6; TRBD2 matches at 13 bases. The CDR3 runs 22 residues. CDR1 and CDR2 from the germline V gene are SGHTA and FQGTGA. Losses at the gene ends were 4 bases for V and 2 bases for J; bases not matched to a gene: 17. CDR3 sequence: CASSSGLAGEWSGMAGANVLTF. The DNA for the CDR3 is TGTGCCAGCAGCTCTGGACTAGCGGGAGAGTGGTCCGGGATGGCTGGGGCCAACGTCCTGACTTTC.

The CDR3 loop reads CASGLGQGPPGTQYF. CDR3 bases: TGTGCCAGCGGATTAGGCCAGGGCCCACCGGGGACCCAGTACTTC. The chain has TRBV28 and TRBJ2-5; tentatively, D is TRBD1 (5 bases). Trimming took 8 bases from V and 7 from J, leaving 23 bases between them. Germline assignment: CDR1 MDHEN and CDR2 SYDVKM. There are 15 residues in the CDR3.

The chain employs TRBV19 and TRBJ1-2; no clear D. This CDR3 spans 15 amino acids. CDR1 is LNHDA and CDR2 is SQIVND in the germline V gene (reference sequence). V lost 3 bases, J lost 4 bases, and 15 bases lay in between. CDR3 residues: CASSIRTESFYGYTF. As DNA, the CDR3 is TGTGCCAGTAGTATCCGGACGGAGTCGTTCTATGGCTACACCTTC.

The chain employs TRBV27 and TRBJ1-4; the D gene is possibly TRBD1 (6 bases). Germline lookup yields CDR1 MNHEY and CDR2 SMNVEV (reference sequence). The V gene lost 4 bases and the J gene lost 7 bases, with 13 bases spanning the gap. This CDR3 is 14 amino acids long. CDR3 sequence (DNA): TGTGCCAGCAGTTCCCCCACGGGGGCTGAAAAACTGTTTTTT. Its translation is CASSSPTGAEKLFF.

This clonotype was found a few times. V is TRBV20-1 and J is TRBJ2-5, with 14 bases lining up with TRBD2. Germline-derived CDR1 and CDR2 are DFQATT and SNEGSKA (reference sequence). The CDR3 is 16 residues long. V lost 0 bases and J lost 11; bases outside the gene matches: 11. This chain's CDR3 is CSARDWTSGRMGEQYF. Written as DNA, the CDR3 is TGCAGTGCTAGAGATTGGACTAGCGGGAGGATGGGAGAGCAGTACTTC.